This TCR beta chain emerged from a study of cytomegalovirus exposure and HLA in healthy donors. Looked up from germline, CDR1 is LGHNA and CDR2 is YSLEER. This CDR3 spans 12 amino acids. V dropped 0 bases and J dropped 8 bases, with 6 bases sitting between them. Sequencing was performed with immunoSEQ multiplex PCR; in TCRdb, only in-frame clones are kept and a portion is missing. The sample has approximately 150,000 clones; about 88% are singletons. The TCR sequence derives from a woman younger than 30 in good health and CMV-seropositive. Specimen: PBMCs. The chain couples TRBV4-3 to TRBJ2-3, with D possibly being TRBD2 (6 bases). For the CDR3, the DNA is TGCGCCAGCAGCCAAGAGGGGGGTACGCAGTATTTT. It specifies CASSQEGGTQYF.